Listed here are 14 T cell receptor beta chains from one sample, sequenced in a study of cytomegalovirus exposure and HLA in healthy donors. The repertoire was sequenced with immunoSEQ multiplex PCR; TCRdb's copy has only in-frame clones and lacks some. In the table there are about 63,000 clones, roughly 94% of which are singletons. The specimen sequenced was PBMCs. The receptors derive from a woman between 18 and 30 years old in good health and CMV-seropositive.

The sample holds one count of this clone. The genes are TRBV18 and TRBJ1-5; D unresolved. Germline CDR1 is KGHSH and CDR2 is LQKENI. The CDR3 covers 14 residues. Trimming removed 5 bases from V and 2 bases from J, with 10 bases in between. The DNA of the CDR3 is TGTGCCAGCTCAACAGAATCCCGCAATCAGCCCCAGCATTTT. Translation gives CASSTESRNQPQHF.

This chain links TRBV30 with TRBJ1-3; D may be TRBD1 (5 bases). Trimming took off 1 base at V and 0 bases at J, with 10 bases between the two ends. The CDR3 runs to 15 residues. Germline assignment: CDR1 GTSNPN and CDR2 SVGIG (reference sequence). The CDR3 DNA reads as TGTGCCTGGAGTGGGGGCAGTAACTCTGGAAACACCATATATTTT. Its protein is CAWSGGSNSGNTIYF.

The CDR3 protein is CATSRGRRTSGKSYNEQFF. CDR3 DNA sequence: TGTGCCACCAGCAGAGGACGACGGACTAGCGGGAAATCCTACAATGAGCAGTTCTTC. The rearrangement joins TRBV15 to TRBJ2-1, with 12 nucleotides matching TRBD2. After removal of 1 base from V and 1 base from J, the junction contained 8 bases not matched to a gene. The CDR3 extends over 19 amino acids. Germline loops: CDR1 LNHNV, CDR2 YYDKDF (reference sequence).

The genes are TRBV28 and TRBJ2-1; no definite D call. CDR1 is MDHEN and CDR2 is SYDVKM in the germline V gene. The length of the CDR3 is 13 residues. Trimming cost V 5 bases and J 7 bases, with 12 bases left between them. CDR3 protein: CASSGTPLNEQFF. CDR3 nucleotides: TGTGCCAGCAGTGGCACCCCCCTGAATGAGCAGTTCTTC.

The chain recombines TRBV7-8 with TRBJ2-7, with 7 bases lining up with TRBD1. CDR3 length: 14 amino acids. The germline CDR1 and CDR2 sequences are SGHVS and FQNEAQ. After removal of 4 bases from V and 5 bases from J, the junction contained 8 bases not matched to a gene. CDR3 nucleotide sequence: TGTGCCAGCAGCTACCCCAGGGGGAAGAACGAGCAGTACTTC. Protein: CASSYPRGKNEQYF.

This clone is a singleton in its sample. The chain couples TRBV5-1 to TRBJ2-7; 8 nucleotides match TRBD2. The CDR3 runs to 13 residues. Germline V gene data show CDR1 as SGHRS and CDR2 as YFSETQ. Losses at the gene ends were 4 bases for V and 4 bases for J; bases not matched to a gene: 4. DNA of the CDR3: TGCGCCAGCAGCGAAAGCGGGAGTTACGAGCAGTACTTC. It is translated as CASSESGSYEQYF. Full variable domain (rest looked up from reference TRBV5-1 and TRBJ2-7): KAGVTQTPRYLIKTRGQQVTLSCSPISGHRSVSWYQQTPGQGLQFLFEYFSETQRNKGNFPGRFSGRQFSNSRSEMNVSTLELGDSALYLCASSESGSYEQYFGPGTRLTVT.

This clone was seen a single time. V is TRBV7-3 and J is TRBJ2-7; D perhaps matches TRBD1 (5 bases). Trimming pared 1 base from V and 1 base from J, leaving 20 bases between. The CDR3 length is 18 residues. CDR1 and CDR2 from the germline V gene are SGHTA and FQGTGA. The CDR3 protein is CASSLIKGNRSGSYEQYF. The CDR3 region has the DNA TGTGCCAGCAGCTTAATTAAGGGGAACAGGTCTGGATCCTACGAGCAGTACTTC.

The rearrangement joins TRBV6-1 to TRBJ2-3; no firm D call. V gave up 2 bases and J gave up 2 bases, with 5 bases separating them. CDR1 and CDR2 from the germline V gene are MNHNS and SASEGT. This CDR3 spans 13 amino acids. The CDR3 sequence is CASSEWPTDTQYF. The CDR3 DNA is TGTGCCAGCAGTGAATGGCCCACAGATACGCAGTATTTT.

The chain links TRBV27 to TRBJ2-7; D not certain. V was trimmed by 4 bases and J by 6 bases, leaving 13 bases between them. This CDR3 spans 13 amino acids. Germline V lookup: CDR1 MNHEY, CDR2 SMNVEV (reference sequence). The CDR3 sequence is CASSYEPGGEQYF. CDR3 DNA sequence: TGTGCCAGCAGTTATGAGCCCGGTGGCGAGCAGTACTTC.

The chain couples TRBV5-8 to TRBJ1-1; the D is unclear. The V gene's germline CDR1 is SGHTS and CDR2 YDEGEE. The CDR3 contains 13 residues. V gave up 5 bases and J gave up 0 bases, with 8 bases separating them. The CDR3 DNA follows: TGTGCCAGCAGGAACAACATGAACACTGAAGCTTTCTTT. This translates into CASRNNMNTEAFF.

The rearrangement joins TRBV6-1 to TRBJ1-2; D unclear. Germline CDR1 is MNHNS and CDR2 is SASEGT. This CDR3 has 15 residues. Trimming shortened V by 5 bases and J by 0 bases, and 13 bases separated the two germline ends. The CDR3 is CASSTQIIANYGYTF. The CDR3 DNA reads as TGTGCCAGCAGTACACAGATTATAGCTAACTATGGCTACACCTTC.

This sequence joins TRBV14 and TRBJ1-4, with D uncertain. V was clipped by 4 bases and J by 8 bases, with 14 bases between them. Germline-derived CDR1 and CDR2 are SGHDN and FVKESK. The CDR3 has 14 residues. The CDR3 sequence is CASSPLPGYEKLFF. The CDR3 DNA sequence: TGTGCCAGCAGCCCCCTACCGGGATACGAAAAACTGTTTTTT.

The chain uses TRBV11-2 and TRBJ2-7; TRBD2 is a possible D gene (5 bases). The CDR3 sequence is 13 residues long. The germline V gene has CDR1 SGHAT and CDR2 FQNNGV. V lost 3 bases and J 6 bases, leaving 12 bases between the germline ends. CDR3 DNA: TGTGCCAGCAGCTTCTCCGAGGGCGGCGAGCAGTACTTC. This sequence encodes CASSFSEGGEQYF.

The genes are TRBV6-1 and TRBJ1-1, with 8 bases identical to TRBD1. The ends lost 6 bases at V and 0 bases at J; junction bases unmatched: 6. The germline CDR1 and CDR2 sequences are MNHNS and SASEGT. This CDR3 spans 15 amino acids. For the CDR3, the DNA is TGTGCCAGCAGAAGGACAGGGAGTATGAACACTGAAGCTTTCTTT. This encodes CASRRTGSMNTEAFF.